The next 4 T cell receptor beta chains were all read from a single sample in a study of blood T cells in healthy people across ages. A second about 7 to 11 cycle PCR used barcoded and J-beta primers. TCRdb used MiXCR to reprocess the 5' RACE reads, holding one entry per CDR3 protein. The sample consists of about 1.8 million distinct CDR3 sequences, around 50% of them appearing once. Sequenced sample: blood. The receptors stem from a middle-aged woman in good health.

The J gene is TRBJ1-2, the V gene TRBV20-1, with no clear D. CDR1 is DFQATT, CDR2 SNEGSKA, per germline (reference sequence). The CDR3 extends over 13 amino acids. V lost 0 bases, J lost 4 bases, and 9 bases lay in between. This CDR3 is CSARDARGYGYTF. The CDR3 DNA reads TGCAGTGCTAGAGACGCACGAGGCTATGGCTACACCTTC.

This clonotype was observed a few times. The V and J genes are TRBV6-1 and TRBJ2-5; a weak D match, TRBD1 (6 bases). This CDR3 region has 16 residues. Germline V lookup: CDR1 MNHNS, CDR2 SASEGT. The V end was cut by 5 bases, the J end by 6 bases, with 22 bases between. CDR3 in amino acids: CASSQPWGRPKQTQYF. In DNA, the CDR3 is TGTGCCAGCAGTCAACCTTGGGGGCGGCCCAAACAGACCCAGTACTTC.

The chain has TRBV7-3 and TRBJ2-3; TRBD2 is a possible D gene (6 bases). Germline-derived CDR1 and CDR2 are SGHTA and FQGTGA. V gave up 5 bases and J gave up 5 bases, with 11 bases separating them. The CDR3 length is 13 residues. The CDR3 coding sequence is TGTGCCAGCAGCCCGGGGGTGGAAGATACGCAGTATTTT. This gives the protein CASSPGVEDTQYF.

The chain joins TRBV3-1 to TRBJ2-1, with D perhaps assigned TRBD1 or TRBD2 (5 bases each). Trimming stripped 4 bases from V and 0 bases from J, with 10 bases between. Germline CDR1 reads LGHDT; CDR2 reads YNNKEL (reference sequence). The CDR3 totals 15 residues. DNA of the CDR3: TGTGCCAGCAGCCCTCCGGGGCCCTCCTACAATGAGCAGTTCTTC. It is translated as CASSPPGPSYNEQFF.